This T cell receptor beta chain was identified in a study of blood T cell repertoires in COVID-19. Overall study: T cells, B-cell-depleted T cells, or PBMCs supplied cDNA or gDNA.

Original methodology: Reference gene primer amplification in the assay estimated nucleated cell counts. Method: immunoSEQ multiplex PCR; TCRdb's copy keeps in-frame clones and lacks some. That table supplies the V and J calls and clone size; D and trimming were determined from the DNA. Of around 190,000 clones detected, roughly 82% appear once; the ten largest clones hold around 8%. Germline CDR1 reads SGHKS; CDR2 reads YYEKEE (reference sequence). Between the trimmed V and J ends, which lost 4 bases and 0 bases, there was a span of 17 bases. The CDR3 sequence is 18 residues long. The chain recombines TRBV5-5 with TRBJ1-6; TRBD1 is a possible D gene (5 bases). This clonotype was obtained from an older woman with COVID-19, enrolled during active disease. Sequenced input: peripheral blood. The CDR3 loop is CASSIRYDSSSYNSPLHF. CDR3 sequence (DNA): TGTGCCAGCAGCATACGATACGACAGTTCCTCCTATAATTCACCCCTCCACTTT.